This T cell receptor beta chain was identified during a study of blood T cell repertoires in COVID-19. On the study more broadly: Sites across the United States, Italy and Spain contributed samples from acute and convalescent COVID-19. T cells, B-cell-depleted T cells, or PBMCs provided the cDNA or gDNA that served as material.

How the authors handled the data: Reference gene primers were amplified, and this amplification served to estimate nucleated cell counts. Some clones are missing from TCRdb's copy, which holds only in-frame ones; the method was immunoSEQ multiplex PCR. Clone size and the V and J calls come from that table; the DNA yielded D and trimming. In the table there are a few hundred thousand clones, 85% to 90% of which are singletons. Which cohort a participant joined came from the clinical history participants gave. The V gene end was trimmed by 4 bases and the J gene end by 0 bases; junction bases not matched to a gene: 5. CDR1 and CDR2 from the germline V gene are LNHDA and SQIVND (reference sequence). CDR3 length equals 16 residues.

Specimen: PBMCs or T cells enriched from blood (not recorded which). The TCR comes from a woman between 18 and 30 years old with acute COVID-19. The chain employs TRBV19 and TRBJ2-7; 11 nucleotides align to TRBD2. The CDR3 DNA reads as TGTGCCAGTAGTACGACCGGGACTAGCGGCTCCTACGAGCAGTACTTC. As protein: CASSTTGTSGSYEQYF.